The 3 T cell receptor beta chains below come from one sample, sequenced in a study of identical twins. One entry per CDR3 protein results from TCRdb running MiXCR on the 5' RACE reads. The sample yields roughly 250,000 distinct CDR3 sequences, roughly 13% seen once. The sequenced sample was memory (CD45RO+) T cells sorted from blood. All receptors derive from a young woman in good health.

This clonotype was counted a few times. The chain is built from TRBV27 and TRBJ1-1, with TRBD1 matching 9 bases. Germline CDR1 MNHEY, CDR2 SMNVEV (reference sequence). J gave up 1 base and V 1 base, and 7 bases lay outside the gene matches. This CDR3 spans 17 amino acids. As DNA, the CDR3 is TGTGCCAGCAGTTTATGGGGAGGACAGGGGTCGAACACTGAAGCTTTCTTT. This sequence encodes CASSLWGGQGSNTEAFF.

This clonotype has only one observation. This chain links TRBV10-3 with TRBJ2-3; D is ambiguous. The CDR3 is 13 residues long. The ends were cut back, 1 base at V and 3 bases at J, with 5 bases in the middle. The germline gives CDR1 ENHRY, CDR2 SYGVKD. The CDR3 DNA reads as TGTGCCATCAGTGAGTTAATTACAGATACGCAGTATTTT. Its protein product is CAISELITDTQYF.

This clonotype was counted many times. The rearrangement links TRBV18 to TRBJ1-2; TRBD1 matches at 10 bases. Unmatched junction bases numbered 15, after V lost 2 bases and J lost 3 bases. The CDR3 runs to 19 residues. In germline, CDR1 is KGHSH, CDR2 LQKENI. The CDR3 DNA reads TGTGCCAGCTCACCAATACATCCGGGACAGGGGTCCCTATACTATGGCTACACCTTC. Protein: CASSPIHPGQGSLYYGYTF.